The table lists the clone carrying this T cell receptor (beta chain) with many counts. This specimen belongs to a study of molecular identifiers for immune sequencing clone quantification. CDR3 size: 14 residues. V dropped 6 bases and J dropped 4 bases, with 15 bases sitting between them. Sorted inputs of roughly 17,000 to 1,000,000 cells, with 10%, 30% or 50% RNA, yielded naive CD8 libraries. Bulk libraries came from a prior protocol with listed TCR primers. TCRdb fed the PCR reads into MiXCR, producing one record per CDR3 protein. The data show more than 550,000 distinct CDR3 sequences, about 25% seen once.

The chain carries TRBV12-3 or TRBV12-4 and TRBJ2-5; the D gene is possibly TRBD1 (6 bases). Sequencing input: naive CD8+ T cells from blood, with Jurkat cell RNA spiked in. Subset noted: FACS-sorted CD8+CD4-CCR7+CD45RA+ naive T cells. This clonotype was obtained from a human donor in good health. Some libraries in this study had Jurkat cell RNA spiked in. CDR3 in amino acids: CASSYRRDTETQYF. The CDR3 DNA sequence: TGTGCCAGCAGCTACCGCCGGGACACAGAGACCCAGTACTTC.